Presented here are 14 T cell receptor beta chains from one specimen sequenced in a study of identical twins. Each CDR3 protein is one row after TCRdb ran MiXCR on the 5' RACE reads. The sample contains some 500,000 distinct CDR3 sequences, 20% to 25% of which appear only once. The sample was also reused in another study, on T cells expressing NK-cell markers.

Sequenced: CD4+ T cells sorted from blood. These receptors were collected from a woman in her late teens or twenties in good health.

This chain connects TRBV3-1 to TRBJ1-5; no clear D gene. The CDR3 totals 13 residues. CDR1 LGHDT and CDR2 YNNKEL come from the germline V gene (reference sequence). Deletions cut 1 base from V and 5 bases from J, with 6 bases between. CDR3 amino acids: CASSQGGYQPQHF. The CDR3 DNA is TGTGCCAGCAGCCAAGGAGGATATCAGCCCCAGCATTTT. Full variable domain (rest looked up from reference TRBV3-1 and TRBJ1-5): DTAVSQTPKYLVTQMGNDKSIKCEQNLGHDTMYWYKQDSKKFLKIMFSYNNKELIINETVPNRFSPKSPDKAHLNLHINSLELGDSAVYFCASSQGGYQPQHFGDGTRLSIL.

This chain uses TRBV20-1 with TRBJ2-1; D is unresolved. This CDR3 is built from 13 residues. V lost 6 bases and J lost 4, with 13 bases in between. Germline CDR1 DFQATT, CDR2 SNEGSKA (reference sequence). The CDR3 coding sequence is TGCAGTGCCGAACCCATTGGGTACAATGAGCAGTTCTTC. Protein sequence: CSAEPIGYNEQFF.

This chain's CDR3 is CASSLGVSGRTLEATDTQYF. Written as DNA, the CDR3 is TGTGCCAGCAGTCTGGGAGTTAGCGGGCGCACCTTGGAAGCCACAGATACGCAGTATTTT. The V and J genes are TRBV25-1 and TRBJ2-3; 7 nucleotides line up with TRBD2. The CDR3 loop spans 20 amino acids. J lost 2 bases, V lost 5 bases, and 22 bases had no gene match. Looked up from germline, CDR1 is MGHDK and CDR2 is SYGVNS.

There are a few counts of this clonotype. V gene TRBV29-1 combines with J gene TRBJ1-1; 7 nucleotides align to TRBD1. Losses at the gene ends were 7 bases for V and 12 bases for J; bases not matched to a gene: 14. CDR3 length: 12 amino acids. Per the germline V gene, CDR1 is SQVTM and CDR2 is ANQGSEA. CDR3 residues: CSGGTAGQGPFF. The CDR3 DNA reads as TGCAGCGGAGGGACAGCGGGACAAGGGCCTTTCTTT.

This clonotype was observed a handful of times. The chain links TRBV2 to TRBJ1-5; perhaps TRBD1 as D (6 bases). Per germline, CDR1 SNHLY and CDR2 FYNNEI. This CDR3 is built from 13 residues. CDR3 region: CASEGGRNQPQHF. The CDR3 region has the DNA TGTGCGTCCGAAGGGGGGAGGAATCAGCCCCAGCATTTT.

The DNA for the CDR3 is TGCAGTGCTAGAGTCCTAGCGGGGCCCAATGAGCAGTTCTTC. Its protein product is CSARVLAGPNEQFF. V is TRBV20-1 and J is TRBJ2-1; TRBD2 matches 9 bases. V lost 1 base and J lost 6; bases outside the gene matches: 4. The CDR3 is made up of 14 amino acids. The germline CDR1 and CDR2 sequences are DFQATT and SNEGSKA (reference sequence).

The chain combines TRBV7-2 with TRBJ1-2, with D maybe TRBD1 (6 bases). Trimming took off 1 base at V and 9 bases at J, with 15 bases between the two ends. This CDR3 has 14 residues. CDR1 is SGHTA and CDR2 is FQGNSA in the germline V gene. CDR3 region: CASSLVAGDFSYTF. Here the CDR3 DNA reads TGTGCCAGCAGCTTAGTGGCAGGGGATTTCAGCTACACCTTC. Using reference TRBV7-2 and TRBJ1-2 for the parts outside the CDR3, the full variable domain is GAGVSQSPSNKVTEKGKDVELRCDPISGHTALYWYRQSLGQGLEFLIYFQGNSAPDKSGLPSDRFSAERTGGSVSTLTIQRTQQEDSAVYLCASSLVAGDFSYTFGSGTRLTVV.

This clonotype came up a few times. The V gene is TRBV20-1, the J gene TRBJ2-1; TRBD1 matches 8 bases. The CDR3 covers 12 residues. The germline V gene encodes CDR1 DFQATT and CDR2 SNEGSKA (reference sequence). Trimming cost V 6 bases and J 7 bases; bases outside gene matches: 5. The CDR3, as DNA: TGCAGTGCCACGGACAGGGTGAATGAGCAGTTCTTC. It codes for CSATDRVNEQFF.

This chain connects TRBV12-3 or TRBV12-4 to TRBJ1-5; 8 nucleotides align to TRBD1. CDR3 length: 13 residues. The V and J ends lost 3 bases and 8 bases, in that order; junction bases with no gene match: 3. The DNA of the CDR3 is TGTGCCAGCAGTTTTAACAGGGGGGAGCCCCAGCATTTT. This codes for CASSFNRGEPQHF.

The chain employs TRBV20-1 and TRBJ2-6; D gene unclear. V lost 1 base and J lost 4, with 11 bases in between. This CDR3 contains 15 residues. The V gene's germline CDR1 is DFQATT and CDR2 SNEGSKA (reference sequence). The CDR3 nucleotides are TGCAGTGCTAGAGGAACCGATCACGGGGCCAACGTCCTGACTTTC. This encodes CSARGTDHGANVLTF.

This clonotype was observed at least ten times. This sequence joins TRBV10-3 and TRBJ1-6; D perhaps matches TRBD1 (6 bases). The V and J ends lost 4 bases and 7 bases respectively, with 11 bases between them. The CDR3 covers 14 residues. The germline CDR1 and CDR2 sequences are ENHRY and SYGVKD. CDR3 nucleotides: TGTGCCATCAGTGTCACAGGACAGAATTCACCCCTCCACTTT. This encodes CAISVTGQNSPLHF.

This chain uses TRBV4-2 with TRBJ2-1; 7 bases map to TRBD2. This CDR3 has 16 residues. Germline V CDR1 and CDR2: LGHNA, YNFKEQ. Germline trimming cut 1 base from V and 3 bases from J; bases unmatched to any gene: 6. Here the CDR3 reads CASSQGELASYNEQFF. The CDR3 region has the DNA TGTGCCAGCAGCCAAGGGGAACTAGCGAGCTACAATGAGCAGTTCTTC.

This clonotype was detected a few times. This chain links TRBV12-3 or TRBV12-4 with TRBJ2-7; D not resolved. Trimming shortened V by 1 base and J by 0 bases, and 10 bases separated the two germline ends. This CDR3 comprises 15 residues. This CDR3 is CASSLDPARSYEQYF. The CDR3 bases are TGTGCCAGCAGTTTAGACCCGGCCCGCTCCTACGAGCAGTACTTC.

This clonotype has more than one count but fewer than ten. The rearrangement links TRBV20-1 to TRBJ1-6; D gene ambiguous. V lost 6 bases, J lost 7 bases, and 16 bases lay in between. The CDR3 totals 14 residues. Germline V CDR1 and CDR2: DFQATT, SNEGSKA (reference sequence). CDR3 amino acids: CSAIPDVANSPLHF. In nucleotides, the CDR3 is TGCAGTGCCATACCCGACGTAGCGAATTCACCCCTCCACTTT.